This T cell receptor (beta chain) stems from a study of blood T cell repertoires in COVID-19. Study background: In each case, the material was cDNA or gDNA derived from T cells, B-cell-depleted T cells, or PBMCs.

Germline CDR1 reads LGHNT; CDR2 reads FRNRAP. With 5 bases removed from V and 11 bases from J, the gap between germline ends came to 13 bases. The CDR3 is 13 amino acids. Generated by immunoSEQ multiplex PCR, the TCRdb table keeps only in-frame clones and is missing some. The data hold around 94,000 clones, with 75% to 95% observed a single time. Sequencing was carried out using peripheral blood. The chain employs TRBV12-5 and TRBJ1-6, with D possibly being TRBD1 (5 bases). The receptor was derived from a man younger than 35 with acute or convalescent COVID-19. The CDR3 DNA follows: TGTGCTAGTGGTCAGGGTGGAGTTGCACCCCTCCACTTT. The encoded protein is CASGQGGVAPLHF.